This is a list of T cell receptor beta chains from one sample in a study of T cell clonotyping in hematopoietic cell transplantation. Only in-frame clones appear in the TCRdb table, and some are missing; sequencing was by immunoSEQ multiplex PCR. The sample includes some 8,800 clones, over 85% of them seen just once. The starting material was PBMCs, obtained 100 days after allogeneic stem cell transplant. All receptors derive from a male patient aged 50 or older who had an allogeneic stem cell transplant from a related donor, so T cells may come from the graft donor. Some clones in this sample may be carry-over from other donors' samples. Each CDR3 is given with its conserved first and last residue. A D gene is named only where the DNA matches it firmly.

v_call	j_call	d_call	cdr3_aa
TRBV4-2	TRBJ1-4	NA	CASSPDVTNEKLFF
TRBV6-5	TRBJ1-5	NA	CASSYSRNQPQHF
TRBV10-2	TRBJ2-3	NA	CASSGPGDTQYF
TRBV14	TRBJ1-1	NA	CASSQLMVALNTEAFF
TRBV4-2	TRBJ2-7	NA	CASSQPGPPPTEQYF
TRBV5-1	TRBJ1-1	NA	CASSLDPQWNTEAFF
TRBV11-2	TRBJ1-1	NA	CANSPLGTEAFF
TRBV7-2	TRBJ1-2	NA	CASSLTPAGYTF
TRBV29-1	TRBJ2-7	NA	CSVVPGQPYEQYF
TRBV7-8	TRBJ2-4	TRBD1	CASTDWTGGNIQYF
TRBV28	TRBJ1-2	NA	CASITDTSYGYTF
TRBV4-3	TRBJ2-7	NA	CASSPGVGGSEQYF
TRBV19	TRBJ1-5	TRBD1	CASSLLGGTGGPWQPQHF
TRBV7-2	TRBJ2-7	NA	CASSWGDTPYEQYF
TRBV5-6	TRBJ1-1	NA	CASSFIGKVLNTEAFF
TRBV7-2	TRBJ1-1	NA	CASSSRGGRGSTEAFF
TRBV29-1	NA	TRBD1	CSVEITGESYEQYF
TRBV29-1	TRBJ1-3	NA	CSAAGPGNTIYF
TRBV7-6	TRBJ1-1	NA	CASSLERNTEAFF
TRBV11-3	TRBJ2-7	TRBD1	CASSSDRGYEQYF
TRBV30	TRBJ1-3	NA	CAWSRGNTIYF
TRBV6-5	TRBJ2-1	NA	CASSYESSSYNEQFF
TRBV2	TRBJ2-1	TRBD1	CASSEPRNRGPYNEQFF
TRBV27	TRBJ1-2	NA	CASSLSGLANYGYTF
TRBV4-1	TRBJ1-4	NA	CASSQAYEKLFF
TRBV5-6	TRBJ2-7	NA	CASSGDIFYEQYF
TRBV5-1	TRBJ2-7	TRBD1	CASRSGTGSSYEQYF
TRBV2	TRBJ1-2	NA	CASRDPGDSYGYTF
TRBV6-1	TRBJ1-4	NA	CASSEASHLDEKLFF
TRBV6-5	TRBJ1-5	NA	CASSSTGGRGQPQHF
TRBV9	TRBJ1-4	NA	CASSVGDLATNEKLFF
TRBV6-5	TRBJ1-2	NA	CASSYAGAVYTF